This record looks at one T cell receptor beta chain sequence and its context. This entry belongs to a study of T cell responses to AZD1222 COVID-19 vaccine. V shed 3 bases, J shed 4 bases, and the junction held 1 base outside the gene matches. CDR1 and CDR2 from the germline V gene are SGDLS and YYNGEE. The CDR3 is made up of 13 amino acids. Produced via immunoSEQ multiplex PCR; TCRdb's table is partial and in-frame only. There are some 50,000 clones in the sample; about 90% occur only once, and around 15% lies in the top ten. This material consisted of peripheral blood, taken on day 0 of AZD1222 vaccination. The chain joins TRBV9 to TRBJ2-1; 7 nucleotides agree with TRBD1. The receptor's source is an adult in good health. CDR3: CASSGDRYNEQFF. CDR3 coding DNA: TGTGCCAGCAGCGGGGACAGATACAATGAGCAGTTCTTC.